The T cell receptor (beta chain) under discussion was sequenced for a study of identical twins. Germline CDR1 is MNHEY and CDR2 is SMNVEV (reference sequence). This CDR3 is built from 12 residues. A single record per CDR3 protein comes from TCRdb applying MiXCR to the 5' RACE reads. The table lists 420,000 or so distinct CDR3 sequences, under 20% of them singletons. This clonotype has more than one count but fewer than ten. A junction end diverges from the germline sequence, so it may reflect a read error. This sequence joins TRBV27 and TRBJ2-7, with 7 bases aligning to TRBD1. Sequenced input: naive T cells sorted from blood. This sequence was found in a man between 45 and 60 years old in good health. CDR3 residues: CASSSPDRPLHF. The CDR3 region has the DNA TGTGCCAGCAGTTCCCCGGACAGGCCCTTGCACTTC.